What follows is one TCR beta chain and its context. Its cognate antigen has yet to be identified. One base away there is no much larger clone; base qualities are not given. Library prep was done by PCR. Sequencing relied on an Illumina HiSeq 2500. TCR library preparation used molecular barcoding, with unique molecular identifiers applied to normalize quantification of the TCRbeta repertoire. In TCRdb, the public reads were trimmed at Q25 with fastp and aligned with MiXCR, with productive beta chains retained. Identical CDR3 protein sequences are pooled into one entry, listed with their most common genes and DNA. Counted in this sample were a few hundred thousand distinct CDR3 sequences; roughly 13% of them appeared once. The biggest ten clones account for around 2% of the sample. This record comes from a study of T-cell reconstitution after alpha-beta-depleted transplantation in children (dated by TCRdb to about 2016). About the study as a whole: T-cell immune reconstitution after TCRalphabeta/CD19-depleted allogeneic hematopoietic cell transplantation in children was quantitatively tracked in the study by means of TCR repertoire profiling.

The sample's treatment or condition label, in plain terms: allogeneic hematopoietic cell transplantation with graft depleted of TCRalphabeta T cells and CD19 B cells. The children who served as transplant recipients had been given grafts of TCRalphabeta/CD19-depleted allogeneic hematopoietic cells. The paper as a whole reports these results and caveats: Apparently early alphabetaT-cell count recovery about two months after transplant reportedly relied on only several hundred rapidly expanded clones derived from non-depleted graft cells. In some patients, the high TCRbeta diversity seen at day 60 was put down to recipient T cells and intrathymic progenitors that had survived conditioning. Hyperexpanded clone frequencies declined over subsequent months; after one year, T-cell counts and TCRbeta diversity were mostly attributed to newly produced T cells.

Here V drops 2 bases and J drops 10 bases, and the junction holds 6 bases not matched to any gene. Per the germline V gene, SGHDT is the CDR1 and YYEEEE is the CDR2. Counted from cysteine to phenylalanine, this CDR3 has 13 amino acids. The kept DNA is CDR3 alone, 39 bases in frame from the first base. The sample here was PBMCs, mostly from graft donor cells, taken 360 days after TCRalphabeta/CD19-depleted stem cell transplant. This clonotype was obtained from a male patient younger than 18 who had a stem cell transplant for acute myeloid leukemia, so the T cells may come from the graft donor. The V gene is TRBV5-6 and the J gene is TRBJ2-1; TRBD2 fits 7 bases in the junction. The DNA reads TGTGCCAGCAGCTTTAGCGGGTTGGGGGAGCAGTTCTTC. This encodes CASSFSGLGEQFF.